This paragraph covers one TCR beta chain sequence. Its target is unknown. Primers for the PCR totalled 60 Vbeta and 13 Jbeta. The data were produced by immunoSEQ multiplex PCR, yet TCRdb's version contains in-frame clones alone and is incomplete. The top ten clones hold 2% to 2.5% of a sample with 110,000 to 150,000 clones, about 85% of them seen once. This sample was taken from a study of cytomegalovirus exposure and HLA in healthy donors. General study findings and limits: Later analysis reportedly placed an Asian-associated ancestry cluster below the roughly 680-donor mean in N-insertions.

Trimming took off 2 bases at V and 5 bases at J, with 8 bases between the two ends. The CDR3 covers 13 residues. Germline CDR1 reads LGHNT; CDR2 reads FRNRAP. V usage is TRBV12-5 and J usage is TRBJ2-3, with a tentative D call TRBD1 (6 bases). The specimen was PBMCs. The TCR comes from a boy aged 2 to 10 in good health and CMV-seronegative. The CDR3 nucleotides are TGTGCTAGTGGTTTGACAGGGAAAGATACGCAGTATTTT. This codes for CASGLTGKDTQYF.